There are a few counts of the clone carrying this T cell receptor (beta chain). There are 13 residues in the CDR3. Trimming removed 4 bases at V and 10 bases at J, with 16 bases between. In germline, CDR1 is SNHLY, CDR2 FYNNEI. The entry originates in a study of blood T cell repertoires in COVID-19. The overall study: There were acute and convalescent COVID-19 samples, and they came from the United States, Italy and Spain. PBMCs, B-cell-depleted T cells, or T cells provided the cDNA or gDNA that made up the material.

In the authors' workflow: Reference gene primer amplification yielded estimated nucleated cell counts. Repertoires were generated with immunoSEQ multiplex PCR, while TCRdb's copy carries only in-frame clones and drops some. Clone size and V and J calls were adopted from that table, with D and trimming inferred from the DNA. The table records fewer than 200,000 clones, about 90% of them present only once. Sequencing was done on a sample of peripheral blood. J is TRBJ2-5 and V is TRBV2; perhaps TRBD1 as D (5 bases). The sequence was collected from a man in his sixties with active or convalescent COVID-19. The CDR3 protein is CASSVVEGVGQYF. The CDR3 region has the DNA TGTGCCAGCAGTGTGGTCGAAGGGGTCGGCCAGTACTTC.